This TCR beta chain originates from a study of cytomegalovirus exposure and HLA in healthy donors. For the study at large: Around 79 million unique TCRs, all from HLA-typed donors, were included in an early release of the data.

Overall study results and limits: Segments of the TCR beta V type were, in most cases, productive about 87% or about 30% of the time in an earlier analysis.

Every donor was a healthy person donating bone marrow. Researchers ran the PCR with 60 Vbeta and 13 Jbeta primers. As originally analysed: Approximately 12 million of roughly 81 million unique TCR beta chains were shared, per a later count. Produced via immunoSEQ multiplex PCR; TCRdb's table is partial and in-frame only. That table supplies the V and J calls and clone size; D and trimming were determined from the DNA. Among about 150,000 clones listed, 73% were seen once. This clone turned up a few times. What it binds is not known. Germline V gives CDR1 MDHEN, CDR2 SYDVKM. The CDR3 has 17 amino acids. Trimming took 6 bases from V and 0 from J; bases not matched to a gene: 12.

The TCR comes from a woman younger than 35 in good health and CMV-seronegative. This chain links TRBV28 with TRBJ2-7, with 9 bases aligning to TRBD2. Sequenced sample: PBMCs. Here the CDR3 DNA reads TGTGCCAGCAGATCCAAAGGACTAGCGATTAGCTCCTACGAGCAGTACGTC. It encodes CASRSKGLAISSYEQYV.